These 5 T cell receptor beta chains came from one sample sequenced in a study of response to subunit inactivated influenza vaccine. TCRdb independently ran MiXCR on the RT-PCR reads; one entry per CDR3 protein. The sample yields under 750,000 distinct CDR3 sequences, about 10% seen once. The sequences come from PBMCs from blood, collected on the day of vaccination. The source is a man aged 50-60 years who received an inactivated influenza vaccine.

This chain joins TRBV6-2 or TRBV6-3 and TRBJ2-6; no firm D call. This CDR3 region has 17 residues. V dropped 2 bases and J dropped 4 bases, with 15 bases sitting between them. Germline assignment: CDR1 MNHEY and CDR2 SVGEGT. The CDR3 spells CASSYRVQLYGANVLTF. CDR3 DNA sequence: TGTGCCAGCAGTTACAGGGTACAATTATACGGGGCCAACGTCCTGACTTTC.

In its sample, this clonotype was seen once. The rearrangement links TRBV18 to TRBJ2-2; D possibly corresponds to TRBD2 (6 bases). Looked up from germline, CDR1 is KGHSH and CDR2 is LQKENI. V shed 4 bases and J shed 0 bases, with 9 bases lying between them. The CDR3 sequence is 15 residues long. In nucleotides, the CDR3 is TGTGCCAGCTCACGGGAGGCAGCGAACACCGGGGAGCTGTTTTTT. Its protein product is CASSREAANTGELFF.

CDR3 amino acids: CASRQVFDEQFF. As DNA, the CDR3 is TGTGCCAGCAGACAGGTATTTGATGAGCAGTTCTTC. The chain has TRBV9 and TRBJ2-1, with TRBD1 as a possible D gene (5 bases). In germline, CDR1 is SGDLS, CDR2 YYNGEE. V lost 5 bases and J lost 8, with 11 bases in between. CDR3 length: 12 amino acids.

A few counts support this clonotype. The V and J genes are TRBV7-9 and TRBJ1-3; no definite D call. The CDR3 spans 14 residues. CDR1 and CDR2 from the germline V gene are SEHNR and FQNEAQ (reference sequence). V lost 1 base and J 2 bases, leaving 6 bases between the germline ends. CDR3 loop: CASSLDKTGNTIYF. The CDR3 bases are TGTGCCAGCAGCTTAGACAAGACTGGAAACACCATATATTTT.

The chain is built from TRBV5-8 and TRBJ2-1; 7 bases line up with TRBD2. CDR3 length: 16 residues. CDR1 SGHTS and CDR2 YDEGEE come from the germline V gene. Unmatched junction bases numbered 10, after V lost 3 bases and J lost 4 bases. CDR3 amino acids: CASSYFTGTNYNEQFF. The CDR3 DNA sequence: TGTGCCAGCAGCTACTTCACCGGGACTAATTACAATGAGCAGTTCTTC.